The clone carrying this T cell receptor (beta chain) was seen a handful of times. Its target is unknown. These data come from a study of T cells in Graves' hyperthyroidism and ophthalmopathy. General study results and limits: By a 13 V-J model, ophthalmopathy was set apart from stable hyperthyroidism. Researchers found most expanded thyroid clonotypes above 0.001 in blood as well.

V was shortened by 3 bases and J by 3 bases, with 8 bases between the two germline ends. Germline CDR1 reads LGHNA; CDR2 reads YNFKEQ. The CDR3 is 13 residues long. TCR beta CDR3 region amplification was performed from RNA transcripts. The study used the HTBI primer set for a first-round RT-PCR of the TCR CDR3. TCRdb reanalysed the multiplex PCR reads using MiXCR and keeps one entry per CDR3 protein. The profile shows fewer than 800,000 distinct CDR3 sequences, roughly 17% of them singletons. J is TRBJ1-2 and V is TRBV4-2, with no clear D. Sequences were obtained from blood. The TCR comes from a young man with Graves' hyperthyroidism. CDR3 sequence (DNA): TGTGCCAGCAGCCATCCCATCGACTATGGCTACACCTTC. This gives the protein CASSHPIDYGYTF.